A selection of T cell receptor beta chains follows, all from one sample in a study of T cell clonotyping in hematopoietic cell transplantation. Sequenced by immunoSEQ multiplex PCR; TCRdb stores in-frame clones only, minus some. This sample yields 25,000 to 30,000 clones, of which 84% are seen a single time; about 24% belongs to the top ten. This sample comprised peripheral blood mononuclear cells, obtained before stem cell transplant. These receptors all stem from a woman aged 60-75 years with acute myeloid leukemia. Some clones in this sample may be carry-over from other donors' samples. Each CDR3 is given without its conserved first and last residue. The size field is filled for only some rows; it gives once, few, many or a size class.

clone size,CDR3 length,V gene,J gene,CDR3 protein
few,11,TRBV29-1,TRBJ2-5,SVEAQGAETQY
-,12,TRBV7-2,TRBJ2-5,ASSLDYAQETQY
once,12,TRBV19,TRBJ1-5,ASSTGVGNQPQH
-,15,TRBV19,TRBJ2-2,AVRSGRTVSNTGELF
-,8,TRBV6-1,TRBJ2-7,ALGDNEQY
-,13,TRBV7-8,TRBJ2-2,ASSTRDRATGELF
-,13,TRBV18,TRBJ2-3,ASSPEALSTDTQY
-,8,TRBV29-1,TRBJ1-2,SVYKSGYT
-,13,TRBV25-1,TRBJ2-2,ASSESRKDTGELF
-,16,TRBV4-3,TRBJ2-7,ASSQEWRQGAASYEQY
-,16,TRBV23-1,TRBJ2-1,ASSQSYRGAPSYNEQF
-,13,TRBV2,TRBJ2-4,ASLLEVLAKNIQY
-,13,TRBV10-3,TRBJ2-3,AISEPAGEVDTQY
-,14,TRBV6-6,TRBJ2-7,ASRKNPQGITYEQY
-,11,TRBV6-4,TRBJ2-1,ASSLEGNNEQF
-,14,TRBV7-8,TRBJ2-1,ASSLGDISLGNEQF
-,10,TRBV29-1,TRBJ2-1,SVAPGGNEQF
-,11,TRBV11-2,TRBJ1-1,ASSSRVGTEAF
-,11,TRBV7-2,TRBJ1-4,ASSPTTPRKLF
once,14,TRBV21-1,TRBJ1-5,ASSFWTGYSNQPQH
-,13,TRBV14,TRBJ1-1,ASSQVRRGGTEAF
once,12,TRBV7-2,TRBJ2-3,ASSLAQGTDTQY
-,11,TRBV5-1,TRBJ1-2,ASSLSRGYGYT
-,8,TRBV2,TRBJ1-2,ASISNGYT
-,13,TRBV19,TRBJ2-1,ASSIDLPSYNEQF
-,13,TRBV5-8,TRBJ2-1,ASSLGQGANNEQF
-,12,TRBV5-1,TRBJ2-1,ASSPERGGGEQF
-,12,TRBV6-4,TRBJ2-2,ASSLGGESGELF
-,13,TRBV25-1,TRBJ1-3,ASRATETTGNTIY
-,15,TRBV4-1,TRBJ2-2,ASSVGLAGLGTGELF
once,12,TRBV29-1,TRBJ2-7,SVLGQVSSYEQY
-,13,TRBV19,TRBJ1-6,ASTQRAGVGSPLH
-,11,TRBV27,TRBJ1-5,ASSFSWGQPQH
-,14,TRBV4-1,TRBJ2-5,ASSQPSGTGVGTQY
few,12,TRBV4-3,TRBJ2-3,ASSQASRTDTQY
few,12,TRBV28,TRBJ1-2,ASSLIRGSYGYT
once,12,TRBV13,TRBJ2-5,ASSLSQVYETQY
once,14,TRBV27,TRBJ2-7,ASSSYPETGTYEQY
-,13,TRBV11-2,TRBJ2-5,ASSLGGSGGETQY
-,12,TRBV4-3,TRBJ2-7,ASSQGTSGEEQY
-,14,TRBV7-6,TRBJ2-1,ASSFAPGGSYNEQF